Presented here are 24 T cell receptor beta chains from one specimen sequenced in a study of blood T cell repertoires in COVID-19. Only in-frame clones appear in the TCRdb table, and some are missing; sequencing was by immunoSEQ multiplex PCR. The data contain some 520,000 clones, 75% to 90% of them singletons. Sequencing used peripheral blood. The receptors originated from a man younger than 30 with COVID-19, enrolled during active disease.

The CDR3 sequence is CASRLTSGGPGSDTQYF. DNA of the CDR3: TGTGCAAGTCGCCTAACTAGCGGGGGGCCGGGTTCAGATACGCAGTATTTT. This sequence joins TRBV12-2 and TRBJ2-3; TRBD2, the D gene given by the table, was not confirmed from the DNA. TRBV12-2 is a pseudogene locus. This CDR3 has 17 residues.

The V gene is TRBV5-1, the J gene TRBJ1-2, with a tentative D call TRBD1 (5 bases). This CDR3 contains 14 residues. Germline V gives CDR1 SGHRS, CDR2 YFSETQ. With 4 bases removed from V and 2 bases from J, the gap between germline ends came to 12 bases. The CDR3 sequence: CASSLQTENYGYTF. The CDR3 bases are TGCGCCAGCAGCCTCCAGACAGAGAACTATGGCTACACCTTC.

V is TRBV29-1 and J is TRBJ2-1, with D unresolved. Germline lookup yields CDR1 SQVTM and CDR2 ANQGSEA. The CDR3 is made up of 13 amino acids. Trimming removed 5 bases at V and 0 bases at J, with 8 bases between. The CDR3 coding sequence is TGCAGCGTTCTCCCGAGCTCCTACAATGAGCAGTTCTTC. Translation gives CSVLPSSYNEQFF.

This clone was counted between two and nine times. V gene TRBV10-3 combines with J gene TRBJ1-2; TRBD1 aligns across 7 bases. Losses at the gene ends were 3 bases for V and 7 bases for J; bases not matched to a gene: 20. CDR3 length: 18 amino acids. Germline assignment: CDR1 ENHRY and CDR2 SYGVKD. CDR3 sequence: CAISEPAGVTGFRAGYTF. The CDR3 region has the DNA TGTGCCATCAGTGAACCCGCTGGGGTGACAGGGTTTCGAGCTGGCTACACCTTC.

The chain links TRBV3-1 (or the pseudogene TRBV3-2) to TRBJ2-2; TRBD2 is a possible D gene (5 bases). V dropped 3 bases and J dropped 6 bases, with 11 bases sitting between them. Germline V gene data show CDR1 as LGHDT and CDR2 as YNNKEL (reference sequence). The CDR3 runs 14 residues. The CDR3 DNA reads as TGTGCCAGCAGCCAGCGGTTGGGAGCCGGGGAGCTGTTTTTT. Its translation: CASSQRLGAGELFF.

The chain uses TRBV2 and TRBJ2-7; 11 bases are a match to TRBD2. V lost 7 bases and J lost 2; bases outside the gene matches: 10. The CDR3 runs 16 residues. Germline values: CDR1 SNHLY, CDR2 FYNNEI. The CDR3 spells CASMRLAGGRTYEQYF. CDR3 nucleotide sequence: TGTGCCAGCATGCGTCTAGCGGGGGGCCGCACCTACGAGCAGTACTTC.

The chain joins TRBV28 to TRBJ1-4; D is possibly TRBD1 (5 bases). This CDR3 is 13 amino acids long. V was clipped by 3 bases and J by 3 bases, with 5 bases between them. Per germline, CDR1 MDHEN and CDR2 SYDVKM. CDR3 region: CASSFRANEKLFF. The CDR3 DNA reads as TGTGCCAGCAGTTTCAGGGCTAATGAAAAACTGTTTTTT.

This clone was found many times. The chain is built from TRBV7-2 and TRBJ1-2; the D is unclear. Germline V CDR1 and CDR2: SGHTA, FQGNSA. Between the trimmed V and J ends, which lost 1 base and 5 bases, there was a span of 11 bases. This CDR3 comprises 14 residues. CDR3 coding DNA: TGTGCCAGCAGCTTAGGCGTGACGGGTTATGGCTACACCTTC. Protein product: CASSLGVTGYGYTF.

The gene calls are TRBV2 and TRBJ1-1, with 7 bases aligning to TRBD1. The V gene's germline CDR1 is SNHLY and CDR2 FYNNEI. The CDR3 is 15 amino acids. V trimming: 6 bases; J trimming: 3 bases; junction bases outside the gene matches: 10. CDR3 DNA sequence: TGTGCCAGCAGATCAGGGACAGTCCTCGACACTGAAGCTTTCTTT. This codes for CASRSGTVLDTEAFF.

The rearrangement links TRBV3-1 (or the pseudogene TRBV3-2) to TRBJ2-1, with TRBD2 matching 9 bases. The CDR3 is 16 residues long. With V trimmed by 0 bases and J by 8 bases, 8 bases remained unmatched. Germline loops: CDR1 LGHDT, CDR2 YNNKEL (reference sequence). This chain's CDR3 is CASSQDKIAGVDEQFF. The CDR3 DNA is TGTGCCAGCAGCCAAGATAAGATAGCGGGAGTTGATGAGCAGTTCTTC.

This chain uses TRBV11-2 with TRBJ1-6; the match to TRBD1 covers 8 bases. Germline V CDR1 and CDR2: SGHAT, FQNNGV. This CDR3 is 17 amino acids long. Trimming at V came to 1 base and at J to 7 bases, leaving 9 bases not matched to a gene. The CDR3 sequence is CASSLGQGAIPNSPLHF. The CDR3 bases are TGTGCCAGCAGCTTAGGGCAGGGGGCGATTCCAAATTCACCCCTCCACTTT.

V usage is TRBV4-1 and J usage is TRBJ2-3; 9 bases are a match to TRBD1. The CDR3 extends over 15 amino acids. Germline CDR1 and CDR2: MGHRA and YSYEKL. Trimming cost V 1 base and J 3 bases; bases outside gene matches: 2. The CDR3, as DNA: TGCGCCAGCAGCCAAGTTGACAGGGGGACAGATACGCAGTATTTT. Translating it yields CASSQVDRGTDTQYF.

V usage is TRBV5-6 and J usage is TRBJ1-2, with D perhaps matching TRBD1 (5 bases). Germline values: CDR1 SGHDT, CDR2 YYEEEE. This CDR3 spans 15 amino acids. The V and J ends lost 4 bases and 4 bases respectively, with 17 bases between them. In nucleotides, the CDR3 is TGTGCCAGCAGCCCAGGGTTGGCGGAGGGCTATGGCTACACCTTC. Residues: CASSPGLAEGYGYTF.

The rearrangement links TRBV12-1 to TRBJ2-5; TRBD2 is the table's D call and was not checked against the DNA. TRBV12-1 is described as a pseudogene. CDR3 size: 13 residues. The CDR3 DNA follows: TGTGCCAGCACCTGCGGGGGCCAAGAGACCCAGTACTTC. Amino acids: CASTCGGQETQYF.

V gene TRBV3-1 (or the pseudogene TRBV3-2) combines with J gene TRBJ1-1; 7 bases match TRBD1. Germline CDR1 is LGHDT and CDR2 is YNNKEL (reference sequence). The CDR3 covers 15 residues. V shed 5 bases and J 0 bases; nucleotides not matched to a gene: 6. CDR3 nucleotides: TGTGCCAGCAGCAATACAGGGGACTTGAACACTGAAGCTTTCTTT. Translated: CASSNTGDLNTEAFF.

The chain uses TRBV27 and TRBJ1-5; the D is unclear. V dropped 2 bases and J dropped 5 bases, with 13 bases sitting between them. The CDR3 is made up of 15 amino acids. Germline V gives CDR1 MNHEY, CDR2 SMNVEV (reference sequence). The CDR3 DNA sequence: TGTGCCAGCAGTTTAGATGCCCGGGATTATCAGCCCCAGCATTTT. It encodes CASSLDARDYQPQHF.

Comments on this clone: The same CDR3 can be traced to other DNA sequences in this sample. The chain combines TRBV3-1 (or the pseudogene TRBV3-2) with TRBJ1-1; D is perhaps TRBD1 (5 bases). The CDR3 is 14 residues long. CDR1 LGHDT and CDR2 YNNKEL come from the germline V gene (reference sequence). Trimming removed 1 base at V and 5 bases at J, with 11 bases between. The DNA of the CDR3 is TGTGCCAGCAGCCAAGGTGGGGGGGGTACTGAAGCTTTCTTT. It codes for CASSQGGGGTEAFF.

This chain joins TRBV5-4 and TRBJ2-1, with 7 bases fitting TRBD1. The junction had 12 bases not matched to a gene; V was cut back by 5 bases and J by 7 bases. CDR1 SGHNT and CDR2 YYREEE come from the germline V gene (reference sequence). The CDR3 sequence is 15 residues long. This CDR3 is CASSPRQGRLNEQFF. DNA for the CDR3: TGTGCCAGCAGTCCCCGACAGGGAAGATTGAATGAGCAGTTCTTC.

This clone was seen a single time. The chain employs TRBV7-6 and TRBJ2-7; D remains unclear. Looked up from germline, CDR1 is SGHVS and CDR2 is FNYEAQ. The CDR3 covers 13 residues. Trimming left V 5 bases short and J 6 bases short, with 14 bases between. As DNA, the CDR3 is TGTGCCAGCAGCCCAGAACCCATCTCCGAGCAGTACTTC. Its translation is CASSPEPISEQYF. The full variable domain, rest sourced from reference TRBV7-6 and TRBJ2-7, is GAGVSQSPRYKVTKRGQDVALRCDPISGHVSLYWYRQALGQGPEFLTYFNYEAQQDKSGLPNDRFSAERPEGSISTLTIQRTEQRDSAMYRCASSPEPISEQYFGPGTRLTVT.

The chain combines TRBV11-3 with TRBJ2-1; 9 bases line up with TRBD2. J was trimmed by 3 bases and V by 0 bases; bases with no gene match: 0. CDR3 length equals 15 residues. CDR1 is SGHNT and CDR2 is YENEEA in the germline V gene. The DNA of the CDR3 is TGTGCCAGCAGCTTAGAGCGGGGGGGCTACAATGAGCAGTTCTTC. Its protein is CASSLERGGYNEQFF.

Note on this clone: Other nucleotide sequences from this sample produce the same CDR3. V gene TRBV18 combines with J gene TRBJ1-2; 9 bases map to TRBD1. The V gene end was trimmed by 3 bases and the J gene end by 8 bases; junction bases not matched to a gene: 4. Germline CDR1 and CDR2: KGHSH and LQKENI. The CDR3 consists of 13 residues. CDR3 coding DNA: TGTGCCAGCTCACCGCGGACAGGGGAAGGCTACACCTTC. Translating it yields CASSPRTGEGYTF.

V is TRBV25-1 and J is TRBJ2-7, with 10 bases aligning to TRBD2. The CDR3 extends over 14 amino acids. The ends lost 4 bases at V and 4 bases at J; junction bases unmatched: 4. The germline V gene has CDR1 MGHDK and CDR2 SYGVNS. CDR3 residues: CASSVASGGYEQYF. The CDR3 nucleotides read TGTGCCAGCAGTGTGGCTAGCGGGGGATACGAGCAGTACTTC.

V and J are TRBV24-1 and TRBJ2-2; D possibly corresponds to TRBD2 (6 bases). CDR3 length equals 14 residues. V lost 3 bases to trimming and J lost 6 bases, with 10 bases between them. Germline CDR1 is KGHDR and CDR2 is SFDVKD. For the CDR3, the DNA is TGTGCCACCAGTGATCCGACTAGGCCCGGGGAGCTGTTTTTT. Translation: CATSDPTRPGELFF.

This clone occurred once. The gene calls are TRBV10-3 and TRBJ1-6; 7 positions match TRBD1. In germline, CDR1 is ENHRY, CDR2 SYGVKD. This CDR3 region has 16 residues. The trim removed 0 bases at V and 7 bases at J, leaving 6 bases unmatched. The DNA of the CDR3 is TGTGCCATCAGTGAGTCCATACAGGGGAGCAATTCACCCCTCCACTTT. Its protein product is CAISESIQGSNSPLHF.